Listed below are T cell receptor beta chains from one sample, sequenced in a study of cytotoxic CD8 clonotypes in ibrutinib-treated CLL. Sequenced by immunoSEQ multiplex PCR; TCRdb stores in-frame clones only, minus some. The sample includes about 29,000 clones, roughly 69% of them seen just once. This sample comprised PBMCs, obtained after 24 months of ibrutinib treatment. These receptors were collected from a human donor with chronic lymphocytic leukemia. Each CDR3 is given with its conserved first and last residue. A D gene is named only where the DNA matches it firmly. Some rows have no size entry. The others give once, few or many, or a class for an expanded clone.

V gene	D gene	J gene	clone size	CDR3 protein	CDR3 DNA
TRBV7-6	NA	TRBJ1-3	NA	CASSLELGVSGNTIYF	TGTGCCAGCAGCTTAGAGCTGGGAGTCTCTGGAAACACCATATATTTT
TRBV5-8	NA	TRBJ2-7	once	CASSYSYEQYF	TGTGCCAGCAGCTACTCCTACGAGCAGTACTTC
TRBV28	NA	TRBJ1-5	NA	CASSSQGPGVGSNQPQHF	TGTGCCAGCAGTTCCCAGGGGCCAGGGGTGGGAAGCAATCAGCCCCAGCATTTT
TRBV19	NA	TRBJ1-6	NA	CASREDSRNNSPLHF	TGTGCCAGTAGGGAAGACAGCCGAAATAATTCACCCCTCCACTTT
TRBV11-2	TRBD2	TRBJ2-5	NA	CASSSASLAGEETQYF	TGTGCCAGCAGCTCCGCCAGCCTAGCGGGGGAAGAGACCCAGTACTTC
TRBV9	NA	TRBJ1-2	NA	CASRREGQGYTF	TGTGCCAGCAGGCGAGAAGGGCAAGGCTACACCTTC
TRBV11-2	NA	TRBJ2-1	NA	CASSLDPQGIAYNEQFF	TGTGCCAGCAGTTTAGATCCCCAGGGGATCGCCTACAATGAGCAGTTCTTC
TRBV30	NA	TRBJ2-1	NA	CAWSRINNEQFF	TGTGCCTGGAGTCGAATAAACAATGAGCAGTTCTTC
TRBV9	NA	TRBJ2-2	NA	CASSRHLGELFF	TGTGCCAGCAGCCGACACCTCGGGGAGCTGTTTTTT
TRBV6-6	TRBD2	TRBJ2-5	NA	CASSPPGLAAQETQYF	TGTGCCAGCAGCCCCCCGGGACTAGCGGCTCAAGAGACCCAGTACTTC
TRBV4-3	NA	TRBJ2-7	NA	CASSQDLLVGSYEQYF	TGCGCCAGCAGCCAAGATCTTTTGGTAGGGTCCTACGAGCAGTACTTC
TRBV5-1	NA	TRBJ1-2	NA	CASSGGPGTNYGYTF	TGCGCCAGCAGCGGAGGCCCAGGGACCAACTATGGCTACACCTTC
TRBV4-3	NA	TRBJ1-1	NA	CASSRVGAEAFF	TGCGCCAGCAGCCGAGTTGGTGCTGAAGCTTTCTTT
TRBV7-6	NA	TRBJ2-5	NA	CASSTRKGGTAQYF	TGTGCCAGCAGCACTAGGAAGGGGGGCACGGCCCAGTACTTC